This T cell receptor (beta chain) was identified in a study of T cells after yellow fever vaccination. As for the study in general: The fractions with low cell numbers were processed using SMART-Seq v4 Ultra Low Input. Study-level findings and limits: The booster response re-showed most primary clones: approximately 95% CD4, more than 80% CD8. It was the secondary response that reached its peak faster, day 5 versus 15, but it was weaker.

Per the germline V gene, CDR1 is MNHEY and CDR2 is SMNVEV (reference sequence). Between the trimmed V and J ends, which lost 4 bases and 5 bases, there was a span of 18 bases. There are 16 residues in the CDR3. As regards this clonotype: What it binds is not known.

Generation of TCR cDNA used 5'RACE template switching (which added a universal primer site and UMIs). TCRdb used MiXCR to reprocess the 5' RACE reads, holding one entry per CDR3 protein. The data hold around 590,000 distinct CDR3 sequences, with around an eighth observed a single time. The chain combines TRBV27 with TRBJ2-1; D gene ambiguous. The sample in question was PBMCs, obtained on the day of the yellow fever booster vaccination. The sequence was collected from a man aged 25 to 40 who received the YFV17D yellow fever vaccine. The DNA for the CDR3 is TGTGCCAGCAGTTCCCTTTATGGAAATCGGCACAATGAGCAGTTCTTC. Protein product: CASSSLYGNRHNEQFF.